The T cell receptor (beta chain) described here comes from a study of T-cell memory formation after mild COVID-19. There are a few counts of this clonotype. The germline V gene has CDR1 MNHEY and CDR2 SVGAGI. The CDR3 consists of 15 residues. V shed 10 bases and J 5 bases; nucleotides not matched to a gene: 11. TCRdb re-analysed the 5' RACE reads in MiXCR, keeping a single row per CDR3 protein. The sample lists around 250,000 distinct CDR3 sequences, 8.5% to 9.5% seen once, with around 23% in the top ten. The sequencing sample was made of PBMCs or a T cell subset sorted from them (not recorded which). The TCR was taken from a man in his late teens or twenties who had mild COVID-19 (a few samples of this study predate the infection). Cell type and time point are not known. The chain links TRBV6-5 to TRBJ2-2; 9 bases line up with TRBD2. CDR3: CAKETSGPITGELFF. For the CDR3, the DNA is TGTGCCAAAGAAACTAGCGGGCCGATTACCGGGGAGCTGTTTTTT.